The next 21 T cell receptor beta chains were all read from a single sample in a study of blood T cells in healthy people across ages. With a J-beta primer mix and a sample-barcoded 5' primer, a second PCR ran about 7 to 12 cycles. Using its own MiXCR run on the 5' RACE reads, TCRdb lists one record per CDR3 protein. The repertoire consists of approximately 1,700,000 distinct CDR3 sequences, with approximately 40% occurring once and the leading ten covering 23%. Sequenced: blood. The receptors shown here come from a human donor in good health.

This rearrangement joins TRBV4-1 to TRBJ1-6; 7 bases fit TRBD1. This CDR3 spans 14 amino acids. Germline values: CDR1 MGHRA, CDR2 YSYEKL. V trimming: 0 bases; J trimming: 10 bases; junction bases outside the gene matches: 3. In nucleotides, the CDR3 is TGCGCCAGCAGCCAAGAAAAGGGGGCCTCACCCCTCCACTTT. As protein: CASSQEKGASPLHF.

As concerns this clonotype: The junction departs from germline at one end; a sequencing error may be responsible. The V and J genes are TRBV6-6 and TRBJ1-5; unclear D gene. CDR1 is MNHNY and CDR2 is SVGAGI in the germline V gene (reference sequence). The CDR3 loop spans 15 amino acids. CDR3 region: CAGSYGWMSNQPQHF. CDR3 DNA sequence: TGTGCCGGCAGTTATGGGTGGATGAGCAATCAGCCCCAGCATTTT.

About this clonotype: One end of the junction varies from germline; a read error may be responsible. This chain joins TRBV6-5 and TRBJ1-2; D gene unclear. CDR3 length equals 15 residues. Germline V CDR1 and CDR2: MNHEY, SVGAGI. The chain's CDR3 is CASSYGEGANYGYTF. CDR3 nucleotides: TGTGCCAGCAGTTACGGGGAGGGAGCTAACTATGGTTACACCTTC.

The chain combines TRBV27 with TRBJ2-1; the D gene is possibly TRBD2 (5 bases). V gave up 6 bases and J gave up 15 bases, with 18 bases separating them. Germline CDR1 MNHEY, CDR2 SMNVEV (reference sequence). This CDR3 is 12 amino acids long. CDR3 nucleotides: TGTGCCAGCAGCTGGATTGAGGGCCCAGTGTTCTTC. Its protein is CASSWIEGPVFF.

V usage is TRBV7-6 and J usage is TRBJ1-4; D perhaps matches TRBD1 (6 bases). In germline, CDR1 is SGHVS, CDR2 FNYEAQ. V lost 6 bases and J lost 4, with 12 bases in between. The CDR3 length is 14 residues. CDR3 sequence (DNA): TGTGCCAGCAGTCAAGACAGGAGTAATGAAAAACTGTTTTTT. It is translated as CASSQDRSNEKLFF.

This clonotype has more than one count but fewer than ten. The chain is built from TRBV12-3 or TRBV12-4 and TRBJ1-6; 9 nucleotides agree with TRBD1. Trimming cost V 7 bases and J 8 bases; bases outside gene matches: 15. The CDR3 is 17 amino acids. CDR3 sequence reads: CASTLLSGQGGHSPLHF. The CDR3 coding sequence is TGTGCCAGCACCCTTCTCTCGGGACAGGGTGGGCATTCACCCCTCCACTTT.

The chain combines TRBV15 with TRBJ1-4; D call uncertain. There are 14 residues in the CDR3. V dropped 5 bases and J dropped 2 bases, with 9 bases sitting between them. The germline V gene encodes CDR1 LNHNV and CDR2 YYDKDF (reference sequence). The CDR3 sequence is CATSGENTNEKLFF. CDR3 nucleotide sequence: TGTGCCACCAGCGGTGAGAATACTAATGAAAAACTGTTTTTT.

This chain links TRBV3-1 with TRBJ2-1; 7 nucleotides match TRBD2. V gave up 0 bases and J gave up 0 bases; unmatched junction bases: 5. Germline loops: CDR1 LGHDT, CDR2 YNNKEL (reference sequence). The CDR3 contains 17 residues. In nucleotides, the CDR3 is TGTGCCAGCAGCCAAGAGTATGGCGGGAGCTCCTACAATGAGCAGTTCTTC. Protein sequence: CASSQEYGGSSYNEQFF.

This sequence joins TRBV7-9 and TRBJ2-7; D gene uncertain. The CDR3 runs 11 residues. Germline values: CDR1 SEHNR, CDR2 FQNEAQ (reference sequence). The germline V and J ends were trimmed by 1 base and 8 bases, with 6 bases remaining between them. CDR3 sequence (DNA): TGTGCCAGCAGCTTAGATAGACAGCAGTACTTC. This codes for CASSLDRQQYF.

The chain combines TRBV20-1 with TRBJ1-6; D gene ambiguous. CDR1 is DFQATT, CDR2 SNEGSKA, per germline (reference sequence). Trimming cost V 1 base and J 0 bases, with 7 bases left between them. This CDR3 spans 15 amino acids. For the CDR3, the DNA is TGCAGTGCTAGAGTTACGAGCTCCTATAATTCACCCCTCCACTTT. It is translated as CSARVTSSYNSPLHF.

The chain carries TRBV20-1 and TRBJ2-1; 9 positions agree with TRBD2. Germline lookup yields CDR1 DFQATT and CDR2 SNEGSKA (reference sequence). The CDR3 consists of 19 residues. V lost 0 bases, J lost 2 bases, and 14 bases stayed unmatched. DNA for the CDR3: TGCAGTGCTAGAGATCAGCCTAGCGGGGAAGCTCGGACCTACAATGAGCAGTTCTTC. Residues: CSARDQPSGEARTYNEQFF.

This clonotype appeared a few times. The V gene is TRBV7-2, the J gene TRBJ2-7; 11 positions agree with TRBD1. CDR1 SGHTA and CDR2 FQGNSA come from the germline V gene. The trim removed 4 bases at V and 5 bases at J, leaving 4 bases unmatched. The CDR3 is 14 amino acids. CDR3 protein: CASSWTGGIDEQYF. CDR3 nucleotides: TGTGCCAGCAGCTGGACAGGGGGCATCGACGAGCAGTACTTC.

As to this clonotype: A read error may produce the germline difference seen at one junction end. This chain links TRBV5-1 with TRBJ1-2; 7 bases align to TRBD1. Germline CDR1 and CDR2: SGHRS and YFSETQ. The CDR3 runs to 14 residues. CDR3 sequence reads: CASSLGTAPYGYTF. As DNA, the CDR3 is TGTGCCAGCAGTTTAGGGACAGCCCCCTATGGCTACACCTTC.

The rearrangement links TRBV11-2 to TRBJ2-1, with TRBD1 matching 8 bases. Germline CDR1 SGHAT, CDR2 FQNNGV. The length of the CDR3 is 16 residues. Trimming removed 5 bases from V and 4 bases from J; junction bases left unmatched: 10. The CDR3 coding sequence is TGTGCCAGCAGCCGCACAGGGGGACCCGGTTACAATGAGCAGTTCTTC. Translation: CASSRTGGPGYNEQFF.

This clonotype was observed a few times. The gene calls are TRBV9 and TRBJ2-3; D tentatively fits TRBD1 or TRBD2 (6 bases each). From germline, CDR1 is SGDLS and CDR2 YYNGEE. V was shortened by 3 bases and J by 2 bases, with 16 bases between the two germline ends. This CDR3 region has 16 residues. The CDR3 coding sequence is TGTGCCAGCAGCGACGACGGGGGACACTACACAGATACGCAGTATTTT. Translating gives CASSDDGGHYTDTQYF.

This clonotype was detected once. This chain uses TRBV27 with TRBJ2-3; 7 bases are a match to TRBD2. In germline, CDR1 is MNHEY, CDR2 SMNVEV (reference sequence). J gave up 3 bases and V 6 bases, and 12 bases lay outside the gene matches. The length of the CDR3 is 16 residues. In nucleotides, the CDR3 is TGTGCCAGCAGCGAACGCGGGGGAGGGAATACAGATACGCAGTATTTT. This sequence encodes CASSERGGGNTDTQYF.

The chain combines TRBV7-9 with TRBJ2-4; the match to TRBD1 covers 9 bases. Germline CDR1 reads SEHNR; CDR2 reads FQNEAQ (reference sequence). CDR3 length: 13 amino acids. J lost 13 bases, V lost 5 bases, and 9 bases had no gene match. CDR3 in DNA: TGTGCCAGCAGCCTGACAGGGGGAGTGGACCAGTACTTC. Its protein product is CASSLTGGVDQYF.

The V and J genes are TRBV11-2 and TRBJ2-1; possibly TRBD1 for D (6 bases). The CDR3 extends over 16 amino acids. Germline lookup yields CDR1 SGHAT and CDR2 FQNNGV. V was pared by 2 bases and J by 6 bases, with 17 bases between. The CDR3 nucleotides are TGTGCCAGCAGCTTAACGTTTGGGGGCCGGCGCAATGAGCAGTTCTTC. Its protein is CASSLTFGGRRNEQFF.

The chain combines TRBV3-1 with TRBJ2-5; D is unresolved. Germline V CDR1 and CDR2: LGHDT, YNNKEL (reference sequence). The CDR3 runs 14 residues. V gave up 8 bases and J gave up 1 base, with 14 bases separating them. CDR3 nucleotide sequence: TGTGCCAGCCATCTTTTAGGGCTCCAAGAGACCCAGTACTTC. Protein: CASHLLGLQETQYF.

The rearrangement uses TRBV7-2 and TRBJ2-5, with D tentatively TRBD1 or TRBD2 (5 bases each). From germline, CDR1 is SGHTA and CDR2 FQGNSA. Trimming stripped 5 bases from V and 11 bases from J, with 24 bases between. The CDR3 has 15 amino acids. Written as DNA, the CDR3 is TGTGCCAGCAGCCCTGACAGACTAAACTACAATGAGCAGTACTTC. It specifies CASSPDRLNYNEQYF.

About this clonotype itself: Just one base apart from a much larger clone, this may be a read error. The genes are TRBV20-1 and TRBJ2-7; 11 bases line up with TRBD2. CDR1 is DFQATT, CDR2 SNEGSKA, per germline (reference sequence). The V gene end was trimmed by 5 bases and the J gene end by 4 bases; junction bases not matched to a gene: 7. The CDR3 runs 14 residues. CDR3 region: CSAPRLAGPYEQYF. DNA for the CDR3: TGCAGTGCTCCCAGACTAGCGGGGCCTTACGAGCAGTACTTC.